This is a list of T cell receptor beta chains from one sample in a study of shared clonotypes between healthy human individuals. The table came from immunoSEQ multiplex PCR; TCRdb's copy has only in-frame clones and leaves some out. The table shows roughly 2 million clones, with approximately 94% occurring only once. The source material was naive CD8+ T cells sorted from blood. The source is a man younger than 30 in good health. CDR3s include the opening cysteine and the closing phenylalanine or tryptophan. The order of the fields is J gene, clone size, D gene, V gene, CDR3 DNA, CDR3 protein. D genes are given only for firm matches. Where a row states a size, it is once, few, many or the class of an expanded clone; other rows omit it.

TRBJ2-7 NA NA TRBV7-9 TGTGCCAGCAGCCGAGGGTCCTACGAGCAGTACTTC CASSRGSYEQYF
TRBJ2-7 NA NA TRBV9 TGTGCCAGCAGCGGGGACGGGGACCTAACTAACGAGCAGTACTTC CASSGDGDLTNEQYF
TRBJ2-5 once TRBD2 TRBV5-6 TGTGCCAGCAGCCCCCACCCGGGGGGACAAGAGACCCAGTACTTC CASSPHPGGQETQYF
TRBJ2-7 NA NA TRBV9 TGTGCCAGCAGCGTAGGGGCAACGAGCTCCTACGAGCAGTACTTC CASSVGATSSYEQYF
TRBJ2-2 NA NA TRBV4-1 TGCGCCAGCCTCCATATAACCGGGGAGCTGTTTTTT CASLHITGELFF
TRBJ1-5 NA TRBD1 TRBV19 TGTGCCAGTAGTGTGGACAGGGAAGGCGATCAGCCCCAGCATTTT CASSVDREGDQPQHF
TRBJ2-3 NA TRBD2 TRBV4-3 TGCGCCAGCAGCCAAGGGGCTAGCGGATACACAGATACGCAGTATTTT CASSQGASGYTDTQYF
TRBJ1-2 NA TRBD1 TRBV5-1 TGCGCCAGCAGCTCAGGGGGCGGCTACACCTTC CASSSGGGYTF
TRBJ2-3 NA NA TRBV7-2 TGTGCCAGCAGCTTTGGGGCCACAGATACGCAGTATTTT CASSFGATDTQYF
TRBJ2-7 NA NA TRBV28 TGTGCCAGCAGTTCTAGGGGTCGGGCGGGGAATCACGAGCAGTACTTC CASSSRGRAGNHEQYF
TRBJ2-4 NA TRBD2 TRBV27 TGTGCCACGGGAGGGGCGGCCAAAAACATTCAGTACTTC CATGGAAKNIQYF